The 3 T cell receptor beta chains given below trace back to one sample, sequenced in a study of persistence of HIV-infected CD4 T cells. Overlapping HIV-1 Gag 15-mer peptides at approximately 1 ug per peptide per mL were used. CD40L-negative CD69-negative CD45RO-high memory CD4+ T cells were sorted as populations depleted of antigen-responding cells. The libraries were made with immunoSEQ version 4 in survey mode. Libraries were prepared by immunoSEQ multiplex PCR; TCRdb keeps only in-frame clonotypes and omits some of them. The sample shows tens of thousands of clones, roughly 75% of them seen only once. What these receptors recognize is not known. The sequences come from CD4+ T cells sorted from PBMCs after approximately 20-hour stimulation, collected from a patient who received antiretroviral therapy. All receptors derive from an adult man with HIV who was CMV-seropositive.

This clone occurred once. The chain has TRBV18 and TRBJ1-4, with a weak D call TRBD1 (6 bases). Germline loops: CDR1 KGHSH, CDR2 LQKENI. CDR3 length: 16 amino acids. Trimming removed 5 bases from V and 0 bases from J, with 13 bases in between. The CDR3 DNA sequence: TGTGCCAGCTCATTTTCGCCAGGGGCAACTAATGAAAAACTGTTTTTT. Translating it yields CASSFSPGATNEKLFF.

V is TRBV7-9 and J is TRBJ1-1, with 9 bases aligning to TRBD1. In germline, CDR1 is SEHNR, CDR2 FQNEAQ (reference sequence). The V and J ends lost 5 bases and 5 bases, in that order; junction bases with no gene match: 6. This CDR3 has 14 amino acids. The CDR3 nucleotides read TGTGCCAGCAGCCGGGGACAGGGATGGACTGAAGCTTTCTTT. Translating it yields CASSRGQGWTEAFF. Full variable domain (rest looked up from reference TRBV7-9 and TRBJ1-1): DTGVSQNPRHKITKRGQNVTFRCDPISEHNRLYWYRQTLGQGPEFLTYFQNEAQLEKSRLLSDRFSAERPKGSFSTLEIQRTEQGDSAMYLCASSRGQGWTEAFFGQGTRLTVV.

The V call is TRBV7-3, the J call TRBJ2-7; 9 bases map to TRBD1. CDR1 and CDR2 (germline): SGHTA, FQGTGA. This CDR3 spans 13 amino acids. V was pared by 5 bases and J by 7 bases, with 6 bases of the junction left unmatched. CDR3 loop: CASSPTGGEEQYF. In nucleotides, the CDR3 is TGTGCCAGCAGCCCGACAGGGGGGGAAGAGCAGTACTTC. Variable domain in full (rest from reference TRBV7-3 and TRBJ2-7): GAGVSQTPSNKVTEKGKYVELRCDPISGHTALYWYRQSLGQGPEFLIYFQGTGAADDSGLPNDRFFAVRPEGSVSTLKIQRTERGDSAVYLCASSPTGGEEQYFGPGTRLTVT.